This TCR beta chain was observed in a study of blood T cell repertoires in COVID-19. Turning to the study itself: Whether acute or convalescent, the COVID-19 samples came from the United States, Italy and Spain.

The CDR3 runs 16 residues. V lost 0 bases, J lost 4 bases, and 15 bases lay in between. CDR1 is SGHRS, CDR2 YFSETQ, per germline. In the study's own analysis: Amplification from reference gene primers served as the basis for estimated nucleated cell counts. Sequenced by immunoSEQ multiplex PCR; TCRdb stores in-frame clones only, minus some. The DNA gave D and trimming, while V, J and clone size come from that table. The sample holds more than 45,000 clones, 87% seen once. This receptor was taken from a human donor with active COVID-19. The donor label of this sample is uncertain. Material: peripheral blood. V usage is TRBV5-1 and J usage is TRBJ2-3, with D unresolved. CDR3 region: CASSLGFRSSPDTQYF. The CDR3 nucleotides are TGCGCCAGCAGCTTGGGTTTCAGGTCATCCCCAGATACGCAGTATTTT.